The 27 T cell receptor beta chains presented below share a single source sample, sequenced in a study of blood T cell repertoires in COVID-19 (dated by TCRdb to 2020 to 2022). Receptor libraries were prepared by the immunoSEQ multiplex PCR assay. TCRdb stores this immuneACCESS table with in-frame sequences only. Part of the clones is absent; in the studies checked, under half of the shortfall reflects unresolved V genes, and no reason is known for the rest. This sample is represented by hundreds of thousands of clones; 75% to 90% of them were singletons. The top ten hold about 6.9% of the sample. The material sequenced was peripheral blood. These receptors were taken from a woman between 45 and 65 years old with COVID-19, enrolled during active disease.

Comment on this clone: This sample includes further DNA sequences coding for the same CDR3. V gene TRBV4-1 combines with J gene TRBJ2-5, with 10 bases aligning to TRBD1. From germline, CDR1 is MGHRA and CDR2 YSYEKL. The CDR3 length is 15 residues. Trimming at V came to 1 base and at J to 4 bases, leaving 3 bases not matched to a gene. The CDR3 sequence: CASSQGTGGRETQYF. For the CDR3, the DNA is TGCGCCAGCAGCCAAGGGACAGGGGGGAGAGAGACCCAGTACTTC.

The chain uses TRBV7-3 and TRBJ2-1; D is unclear. Germline CDR1 and CDR2: SGHTA and FQGTGA. This CDR3 is built from 16 residues. V gave up 5 bases and J gave up 4 bases, with 18 bases separating them. This CDR3 reads CASSPTPPVGYNEQFF. The CDR3 bases are TGTGCCAGCAGCCCAACCCCACCAGTTGGTTACAATGAGCAGTTCTTC.

V is TRBV2 and J is TRBJ2-1; TRBD2 matches at 9 bases. The CDR3 is 16 residues long. Per germline, CDR1 SNHLY and CDR2 FYNNEI. V lost 3 bases to trimming and J lost 3 bases; unmatched junction nucleotides: 6. CDR3 sequence: CASSDLAGWGYNEQFF. DNA of the CDR3: TGTGCCAGCAGTGATCTAGCGGGATGGGGCTACAATGAGCAGTTCTTC.

This sequence joins TRBV11-1 and TRBJ2-1; TRBD1 aligns across 7 bases. CDR3 length: 15 amino acids. V was pared by 6 bases and J by 8 bases, with 13 bases of the junction left unmatched. From germline, CDR1 is SGHAT and CDR2 FQDESV (reference sequence). CDR3 sequence reads: CASSFLDRTPYEQFF. Written as DNA, the CDR3 is TGTGCCAGCAGTTTTCTGGACAGGACCCCCTATGAGCAGTTCTTC.

The rearrangement joins TRBV19 to TRBJ1-1; D might be TRBD1 (5 bases). The ends were cut back, 3 bases at V and 5 bases at J, with 7 bases in the middle. This CDR3 has 12 residues. The germline V gene has CDR1 LNHDA and CDR2 SQIVND (reference sequence). The CDR3 DNA is TGTGCCAGTAGTATGGGGGGAACTGAAGCTTTCTTT. As protein: CASSMGGTEAFF.

This clone was detected only once. The chain recombines TRBV30 with TRBJ2-7, with a weak D call TRBD1 (5 bases). V was cut by 1 base and J by 3 bases, with 16 bases left in between. CDR1 GTSNPN and CDR2 SVGIG come from the germline V gene (reference sequence). This CDR3 comprises 15 residues. The CDR3 DNA reads as TGTGCCTGGAGTGATTACAGGCTTTCGTACTACGAGCAGTACTTC. Amino acid sequence: CAWSDYRLSYYEQYF.

The chain joins TRBV7-2 to TRBJ2-2; D is possibly TRBD1 (7 bases). Deletions cut 3 bases from V and 4 bases from J, with 12 bases between. The CDR3 consists of 15 residues. CDR1 and CDR2 from the germline V gene are SGHTA and FQGNSA. CDR3 amino acids: CASSFGGGSTGELFF. Here the CDR3 DNA reads TGTGCCAGCAGCTTCGGAGGGGGCTCCACCGGGGAGCTGTTTTTT.

The chain has TRBV19 and TRBJ1-2; no reliable D call. Germline loops: CDR1 LNHDA, CDR2 SQIVND (reference sequence). There are 14 residues in the CDR3. With 7 bases removed from V and 4 bases from J, the gap between germline ends came to 16 bases. The CDR3 sequence is CASTLRGVGYGYTF. The CDR3 DNA sequence: TGTGCCAGTACCCTTCGGGGTGTGGGCTATGGCTACACCTTC.

V and J are TRBV27 and TRBJ2-2, with no clear D. Germline CDR1 is MNHEY and CDR2 is SMNVEV (reference sequence). The CDR3 sequence is 14 residues long. Trimming removed 5 bases from V and 5 bases from J, with 12 bases in between. The CDR3 region has the DNA TGTGCCAGCAGTCCGCCCCCCAGTACCGGGGAGCTGTTTTTT. Amino acid sequence: CASSPPPSTGELFF.

This chain links TRBV7-6 with TRBJ2-7; 10 nucleotides line up with TRBD2. This CDR3 is built from 18 residues. With 5 bases clipped from V and 2 bases from J, the junction kept 15 bases outside the gene matches. CDR1 and CDR2 from the germline V gene are SGHVS and FNYEAQ. The DNA for the CDR3 is TGTGCCAGCAGCCAAGGTTGGGCTAGCGGGAGCTCGACCTACGAGCAGTACTTC. It encodes CASSQGWASGSSTYEQYF.

This sequence joins TRBV7-2 and TRBJ1-1, with TRBD1 identical over 7 bases. CDR1 SGHTA and CDR2 FQGNSA come from the germline V gene. Unmatched junction bases numbered 14, after V lost 6 bases and J lost 10 bases. The length of the CDR3 is 14 residues. The CDR3 sequence is CASRLRDSDMGAFF. The CDR3 DNA is TGTGCCAGCAGGCTCCGGGACAGCGACATGGGAGCTTTCTTT.

This clone was counted a single time. The chain recombines TRBV18 with TRBJ2-7, with a tentative D call TRBD2 (5 bases). The germline V and J ends were trimmed by 6 bases and 5 bases, with 8 bases remaining between them. The germline CDR1 and CDR2 sequences are KGHSH and LQKENI. The CDR3 is 11 amino acids. CDR3 region: CASSLLDEQYF. CDR3 DNA: TGTGCCAGCTCCCTACTAGACGAGCAGTACTTC.

This chain links TRBV5-1 with TRBJ1-2; D not resolved. The CDR3 consists of 13 residues. With 4 bases removed from V and 4 bases from J, the gap between germline ends came to 11 bases. CDR1 is SGHRS, CDR2 YFSETQ, per germline. DNA for the CDR3: TGCGCCAGCAGCGAGACATCGTTCTATGGCTACACCTTC. It encodes CASSETSFYGYTF.

The chain joins TRBV27 to TRBJ1-1; 9 bases agree with TRBD1. The CDR3 consists of 15 residues. V was clipped by 4 bases and J by 11 bases; unmatched bases: 14. CDR1 is MNHEY and CDR2 is SMNVEV in the germline V gene (reference sequence). CDR3: CASSSLASGTGLAFF. The CDR3 DNA is TGTGCCAGCAGTTCCCTAGCTTCAGGGACAGGGTTGGCTTTCTTT.

The chain uses TRBV7-6 and TRBJ2-7, with 8 bases that match TRBD1. This CDR3 has 19 residues. With V trimmed by 5 bases and J by 6 bases, 24 bases remained unmatched. From germline, CDR1 is SGHVS and CDR2 FNYEAQ. CDR3 sequence (DNA): TGTGCCAGCAGCGCAACAGGGGGTTGGATTGGCGGGTCCCTCTCCGAGCAGTACTTC. Encoded protein: CASSATGGWIGGSLSEQYF. Supplemented by reference TRBV7-6 and TRBJ2-7, the full variable domain reads GAGVSQSPRYKVTKRGQDVALRCDPISGHVSLYWYRQALGQGPEFLTYFNYEAQQDKSGLPNDRFSAERPEGSISTLTIQRTEQRDSAMYRCASSATGGWIGGSLSEQYFGPGTRLTVT.

The V call is TRBV4-3, the J call TRBJ1-1, with TRBD1 matching over 9 bases. This CDR3 has 17 amino acids. V was clipped by 2 bases and J by 1 base; unmatched bases: 8. Germline V gene data show CDR1 as LGHNA and CDR2 as YSLEER. The CDR3 coding sequence is TGCGCCAGCAGCCAAAGCGGGACAGGGTATCGGAACACTGAAGCTTTCTTT. Protein: CASSQSGTGYRNTEAFF.

V gene TRBV6-5 combines with J gene TRBJ1-1; 8 bases match TRBD1. The germline V gene encodes CDR1 MNHEY and CDR2 SVGAGI. CDR3 length: 13 residues. V was pared by 6 bases and J by 10 bases, with 10 bases of the junction left unmatched. The CDR3 reads CASRSTGTGGAFF. The CDR3 region has the DNA TGTGCCAGCAGATCGACCGGGACAGGAGGAGCTTTCTTT.

The chain links TRBV3-1 (or the pseudogene TRBV3-2) to TRBJ2-7; TRBD2 matches 10 bases. Looked up from germline, CDR1 is LGHDT and CDR2 is YNNKEL (reference sequence). J was trimmed by 5 bases and V by 2 bases; bases with no gene match: 9. This CDR3 is 16 amino acids long. Here the CDR3 DNA reads TGTGCCAGCAGCCAATCGCTAGCGGGAGAAGACCACGAGCAGTACTTC. This codes for CASSQSLAGEDHEQYF.

This chain uses TRBV2 with TRBJ2-2; D is perhaps TRBD2 (6 bases). V was trimmed by 7 bases and J by 1 base, leaving 16 bases between them. The germline V gene has CDR1 SNHLY and CDR2 FYNNEI. The CDR3 consists of 16 residues. CDR3 sequence: CASKGGTLLNTGELFF. DNA of the CDR3: TGTGCCAGCAAGGGTGGGACTCTTTTGAACACCGGGGAGCTGTTTTTT.

V is TRBV10-1 and J is TRBJ2-7; unclear D gene. The CDR3 length is 15 residues. With 10 bases removed from V and 7 bases from J, the gap between germline ends came to 26 bases. Germline V gives CDR1 WNHNN, CDR2 SYGVQD (reference sequence). In nucleotides, the CDR3 is TGCGCCACTGCACACGGGTTTCGAGGTTTAGGTGAGCAGTACTTC. This sequence encodes CATAHGFRGLGEQYF.

The V call is TRBV30, the J call TRBJ1-1, with a tentative D call TRBD1 (6 bases). Per germline, CDR1 GTSNPN and CDR2 SVGIG (reference sequence). V was trimmed by 0 bases and J by 5 bases, leaving 16 bases between them. The length of the CDR3 is 15 residues. CDR3 region: CAWSVIKQGWTEAFF. CDR3 coding DNA: TGTGCCTGGAGTGTAATTAAACAGGGTTGGACTGAAGCTTTCTTT. Full variable domain (remainder filled in from reference TRBV30 and TRBJ1-1): SQTIHQWPATLVQPVGSPLSLECTVEGTSNPNLYWYRQAAGRGLQLLFYSVGIGQISSEVPQNLSASRPQDRQFILSSKKLLLSDSGFYLCAWSVIKQGWTEAFFGQGTRLTVV.

The rearrangement joins TRBV6-5 to TRBJ2-1; weak D call: TRBD1 (8 bases). Germline assignment: CDR1 MNHEY and CDR2 SVGAGI. The CDR3 extends over 15 amino acids. V was cut by 7 bases and J by 10 bases, with 23 bases left in between. CDR3 in amino acids: CASTPFYGQGGEQFF. In DNA form, the CDR3 reads TGTGCCAGCACCCCGTTCTATGGACAGGGAGGGGAGCAGTTCTTC.

The chain recombines TRBV4-3 with TRBJ2-1; tentatively, D is TRBD2 (7 bases). The CDR3 is 18 residues long. With 2 bases removed from V and 0 bases from J, the gap between germline ends came to 17 bases. Germline V lookup: CDR1 LGHNA, CDR2 YSLEER. The CDR3 reads CASSQPPGGGSSYNEQFF. For the CDR3, the DNA is TGCGCCAGCAGCCAACCGCCTGGGGGCGGGAGCTCCTACAATGAGCAGTTCTTC.

The table lists this clone with a count of one. This chain connects TRBV27 to TRBJ2-7, with TRBD1 as a possible D gene (6 bases). Germline values: CDR1 MNHEY, CDR2 SMNVEV (reference sequence). V was shortened by 3 bases and J by 4 bases, with 13 bases between the two germline ends. The CDR3 loop spans 14 amino acids. The CDR3 nucleotides read TGTGCCAGCAGTTTGGGCCCACAGGGTTACGAGCAGTACTTC. Its translation: CASSLGPQGYEQYF.

The V call is TRBV5-1, the J call TRBJ2-1; 13 positions agree with TRBD2. The CDR3 extends over 18 amino acids. Trimming at V came to 9 bases and at J to 7 bases, leaving 19 bases not matched to a gene. Germline V gene sequence: CDR1 SGHRS, CDR2 YFSETQ. This CDR3 reads CATTALYMGLAGRNEQFF. The CDR3 DNA reads TGCGCCACCACGGCACTCTATATGGGACTAGCGGGAAGGAATGAGCAGTTCTTC.

The chain carries TRBV19 and TRBJ2-3, with D perhaps TRBD2 (6 bases). V was clipped by 7 bases and J by 7 bases, with 18 bases between them. Germline V gene sequence: CDR1 LNHDA, CDR2 SQIVND (reference sequence). The CDR3 extends over 14 amino acids. This chain's CDR3 is CASTTFGSVNTQYF. The CDR3 bases are TGTGCCAGTACCACGTTCGGGAGCGTTAATACGCAGTATTTT.

Comment on this clone: Likely a read error: the CDR3 ends without its conserved phenylalanine or tryptophan. Because the CDR3's place on the DNA is in doubt, the DNA is left out and the CDR3 is given as listed by TCRdb. J is TRBJ2-3 and V is TRBV18; the D segment call TRBD2 is taken from the table without a DNA check. Counting both end residues, the CDR3 totals 12 amino acids. CDR1 is KGHSH and CDR2 is LQKENI in the germline V gene. CDR3 in amino acids: CASSLLAGVRGI.